This T cell receptor beta chain was identified during a study of blood T cells in healthy people across ages. The CDR3 spans 13 residues. Per the germline V gene, CDR1 is DFQATT and CDR2 is SNEGSKA (reference sequence). This clonotype was counted a few times. The antigen is undetermined. Together with a sample-barcoded 5' primer, a J-beta primer mix was included in a second PCR lasting about 7 to 11 cycles. TCRdb ran MiXCR on the 5' RACE reads and lists one entry per CDR3 protein. The data contain 600,000 to 850,000 distinct CDR3 sequences, 40% to 45% of them singletons. Study-wide findings and caveats: TCR beta diversity per million T cells fell roughly linearly with age. Investigators viewed diversity estimates from one million T cells as underestimates, the study reported.

The TCR originated in a woman in her sixties or seventies in good health. The V and J genes are TRBV20-1 and TRBJ2-4; perhaps TRBD1 as D (5 bases). Matching the DNA end better, TRBJ2-5 makes the J call doubtful. Material: blood. The CDR3 DNA reads as TGCAGTGCTCCAAGCTTAGGGGAAGAGACCCAGTACTTC. Its translation: CSAPSLGEETQYF.